This is a list of T cell receptor beta chains from one sample in a study of T-cell memory formation after mild COVID-19. MiXCR, run by TCRdb on the 5' RACE reads, gives a single entry per CDR3 protein. The sample records about 110,000 distinct CDR3 sequences, around 17% being singletons. The sample was PBMCs or a T cell subset sorted from them (not recorded which). The receptors shown here come from a young man who had mild COVID-19 (a few samples of this study predate the infection). Cell type and time point are not known. The CDR3 runs from the conserved cysteine through the conserved F or W. The order of the fields is D gene, clone size, V gene, J gene, CDR3 DNA, CDR3 protein. The D gene is left open where the match is weak. Expanded clones are given a class, and other clones once, few, many or no size at all.

>NA|few|TRBV4-3|TRBJ1-2
TGCGCCAGCAGCCAAGCTGGTGCAGGGGAGGGTGGCTACACCTTC
CASSQAGAGEGGYTF
>NA|few|TRBV7-8|TRBJ2-3
TGTGCCAGCACCCCTGGGGCAGGGCCTTACACAGATACGCAGTATTTT
CASTPGAGPYTDTQYF
>NA|NA|TRBV9|TRBJ2-3
TGTGCCAGCACCCTGGACAGTAGCACAGATACGCAGTATTTT
CASTLDSSTDTQYF
>NA|NA|TRBV4-2|TRBJ1-2
TGTGCCAGCAGCCAAGAGGGCGCGGGCAGCTATGGCTACACCTTC
CASSQEGAGSYGYTF
>TRBD1|NA|TRBV5-1|TRBJ2-7
TGCGCCAGCAGTCCGGACAGGGGAGGATACGAGCAGTACTTC
CASSPDRGGYEQYF
>NA|few|TRBV24-1|TRBJ2-1
TGTGCCACCAGTGACACGGAGACTGGCTCCTACAATGAGCAGTTCTTC
CATSDTETGSYNEQFF
>NA|few|TRBV7-2|TRBJ2-7
TGTGCCAGCAGTCCCCCCTCCTACGAGCAGTACTTC
CASSPPSYEQYF
>TRBD1|few|TRBV5-6|TRBJ2-1
TGTGCCAGCAGCTCCGCAGGGGGCGCCTACAATGAGCAGTTCTTC
CASSSAGGAYNEQFF
>NA|NA|TRBV9|TRBJ2-3
TGTGCCAGCAGCACCTCTGGGGGACTTACGTCAGATACGCAGTATTTT
CASSTSGGLTSDTQYF
>NA|NA|TRBV12-3/TRBV12-4|TRBJ1-1
TGTGCCAGCAGTTTAGGTGGGGCAGGGGCGAACACTGAAGCTTTCTTT
CASSLGGAGANTEAFF
>NA|NA|TRBV5-1|TRBJ1-5
TGCGCCAGCAGCCCCCGAGGCGGTAGTTACAATCAGCCCCAGCATTTT
CASSPRGGSYNQPQHF
>NA|NA|TRBV5-1|TRBJ2-3
TGCGCCAGCAGCTTCGGCGCGGACGGTAGCACAGATACGCAGTATTTT
CASSFGADGSTDTQYF
>NA|NA|TRBV24-1|TRBJ1-2
TGTGCCACCAGTGAAGCAGGCCCCTATGGCTACACCTTC
CATSEAGPYGYTF
>TRBD1|few|TRBV5-1|TRBJ1-6
TGCGCCAGCAGCTTGGTGGGGACAGGGCCTAATTCACCCCTCCACTTT
CASSLVGTGPNSPLHF
>NA|NA|TRBV18|TRBJ1-6
TGTGCCAGCTCCACCAGCGGGGGAGCAACCTATAATTCACCCCTCCACTTT
CASSTSGGATYNSPLHF
>NA|few|TRBV7-9|TRBJ1-2
TGTGCCAGCAGCCCCCGACAGAGAGGCTACACCTTC
CASSPRQRGYTF
>NA|few|TRBV5-1|TRBJ2-5
TGCGCCAGCAGCTTGGAGAGGCAAGAGACCCAGTACTTC
CASSLERQETQYF
>NA|NA|TRBV6-1|TRBJ1-2
TGTGCCAGCAGCCGCCGGGGGGAGGCGGGCTACACCTTC
CASSRRGEAGYTF
>NA|medium-sized|TRBV4-3|TRBJ1-6
TGCGCCAGCAGCCAAGATCAGGGTAGGGATTCACCCCTCCACTTT
CASSQDQGRDSPLHF
>NA|NA|TRBV6-2/TRBV6-3|TRBJ1-1
TGTGCCAGCTCCCCACAGGTCCCCACTGAAGCTTTCTTT
CASSPQVPTEAFF
>NA|few|TRBV5-1|TRBJ1-1
TGCGCCAGCAGCTTGAGTGCGGGGATGAACACTGAAGCTTTCTTT
CASSLSAGMNTEAFF
>NA|NA|TRBV12-3/TRBV12-4|TRBJ2-5
TGTGCCAGCGGACAGCGGGGTGTGAAGACCCAGTACTTC
CASGQRGVKTQYF
>NA|NA|TRBV7-2|TRBJ1-2
TGTGCCAGCCTCACAGGGAGGGGCTACACCTTC
CASLTGRGYTF
>NA|NA|TRBV10-3|TRBJ1-3
TGTGCCATCTCGTTCTCTGGAAACACCATATATTTT
CAISFSGNTIYF
>NA|many|TRBV5-1|TRBJ2-7
TGCGCCAGCAGCTTGGACAGCGATTCCTACGAGCAGTACTTC
CASSLDSDSYEQYF
>TRBD1|NA|TRBV12-3/TRBV12-4|TRBJ2-3
TGTGCCAGCGGACAGGAATTAACCACAGATACGCAGTATTTT
CASGQELTTDTQYF
>NA|few|TRBV7-9|TRBJ1-2
TGTGCCAGCAGCCTGCGGCAGGCGAACTATGGCTACACCTTC
CASSLRQANYGYTF
>NA|few|TRBV5-1|TRBJ2-7
TGCGCCAGCAGCTTGGTAGGGGTCTACGAGCAGTACTTC
CASSLVGVYEQYF
>TRBD1|NA|TRBV5-1|TRBJ2-3
TGCGCCAGCAGCTCGCCGGACAGGTCAGATACGCAGTATTTT
CASSSPDRSDTQYF
>TRBD2|NA|TRBV7-2|TRBJ2-7
TGTGCCAGCAGCTTCGCAGCGGGGGGTTCCTACGAGCAGTACTTC
CASSFAAGGSYEQYF
>TRBD1|few|TRBV9|TRBJ2-4
TGTGCCAGCAGCGCCGGGACAGGGATTGGGCAAAACATTCAGTACTTC
CASSAGTGIGQNIQYF
>NA|few|TRBV4-3|TRBJ2-4
TGCGCCAGCAGCCAAGACCCCCCTGGACAGCCTGAAGCTCTTCAGTACTTC
CASSQDPPGQPEALQYF
>NA|NA|TRBV15|TRBJ1-1
TGTGCCACCAAACAAGGGGTTAACACTGAAGCTTTCTTT
CATKQGVNTEAFF